This T cell receptor beta chain was identified during a study of cytomegalovirus exposure and HLA in healthy donors. Study observations and caveats: Accurate HLA-A and HLA-B prediction from TCR beta sequences was reported for most subjects.

The CDR3 is made up of 14 amino acids. CDR1 is KGHSY, CDR2 FQNENV, per germline. The V end was cut by 5 bases, the J end by 0 bases, with 10 bases between. As to this clone: Its antigen is still unknown.

PCR used 60 Vbeta primers and 13 Jbeta primers. TCRdb's table, derived via immunoSEQ multiplex PCR, lists solely in-frame clones and lacks some. The sample carries over 130,000 clones, under 75% recorded once. This chain connects TRBV16 to TRBJ1-1; D gene unclear. The sample consisted of PBMCs. The receptor was isolated from a woman in her sixties in good health and CMV-seropositive. Here the CDR3 reads CASSDRHLNTEAFF. The CDR3 DNA reads as TGTGCCAGCAGCGATAGACACTTGAACACTGAAGCTTTCTTT.